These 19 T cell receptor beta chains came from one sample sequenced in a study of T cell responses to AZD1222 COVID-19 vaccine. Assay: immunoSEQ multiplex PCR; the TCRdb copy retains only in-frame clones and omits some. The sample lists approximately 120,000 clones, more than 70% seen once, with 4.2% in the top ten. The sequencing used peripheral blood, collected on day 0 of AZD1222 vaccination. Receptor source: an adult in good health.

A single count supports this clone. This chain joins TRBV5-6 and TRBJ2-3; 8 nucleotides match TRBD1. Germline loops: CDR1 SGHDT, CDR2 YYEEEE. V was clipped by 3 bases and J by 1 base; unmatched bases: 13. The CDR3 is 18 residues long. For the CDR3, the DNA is TGTGCCAGCAGCTGGGGGGCAGGGGGCACCGAGGGCACAGATACGCAGTATTTT. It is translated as CASSWGAGGTEGTDTQYF. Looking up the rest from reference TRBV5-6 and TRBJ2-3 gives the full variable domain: DAGVTQSPTHLIKTRGQQVTLRCSPKSGHDTVSWYQQALGQGPQFIFQYYEEEERQRGNFPDRFSGHQFPNYSSELNVNALLLGDSALYLCASSWGAGGTEGTDTQYFGPGTRLTVL.

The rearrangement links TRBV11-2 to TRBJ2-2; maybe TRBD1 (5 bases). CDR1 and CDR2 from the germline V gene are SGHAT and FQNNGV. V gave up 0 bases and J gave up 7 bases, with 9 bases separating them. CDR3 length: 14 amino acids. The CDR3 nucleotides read TGTGCCAGCAGCTTAGAAGGGGATGGCGGGGAGCTGTTTTTT. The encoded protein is CASSLEGDGGELFF.

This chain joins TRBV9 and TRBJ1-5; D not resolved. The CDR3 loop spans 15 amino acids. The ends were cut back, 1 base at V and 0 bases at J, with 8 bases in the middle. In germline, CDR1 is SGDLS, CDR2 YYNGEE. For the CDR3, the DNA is TGTGCCAGCAGCGTATCCGGAAATAGCAATCAGCCCCAGCATTTT. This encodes CASSVSGNSNQPQHF.

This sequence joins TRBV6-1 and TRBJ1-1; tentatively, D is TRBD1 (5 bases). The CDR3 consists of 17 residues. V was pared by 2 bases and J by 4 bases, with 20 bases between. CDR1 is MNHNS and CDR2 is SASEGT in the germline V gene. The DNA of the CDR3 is TGTGCCAGCAGTGAACATGGGGGGTGGGTTAGGGGCACTGAAGCTTTCTTT. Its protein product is CASSEHGGWVRGTEAFF.

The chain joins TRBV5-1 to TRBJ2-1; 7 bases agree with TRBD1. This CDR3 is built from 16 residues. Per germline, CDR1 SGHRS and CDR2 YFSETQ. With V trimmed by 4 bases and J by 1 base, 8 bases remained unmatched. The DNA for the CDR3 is TGCGCCAGCAGCCCACCCCGGACAGGATCCTACAATGAGCAGTTCTTC. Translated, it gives CASSPPRTGSYNEQFF.

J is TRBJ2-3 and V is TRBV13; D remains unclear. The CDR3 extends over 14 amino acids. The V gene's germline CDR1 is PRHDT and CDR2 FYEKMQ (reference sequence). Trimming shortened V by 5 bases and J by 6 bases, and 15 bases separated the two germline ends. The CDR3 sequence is CASSPGPAGDTQYF. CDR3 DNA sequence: TGTGCCAGCAGCCCGGGTCCCGCCGGGGATACGCAGTATTTT.

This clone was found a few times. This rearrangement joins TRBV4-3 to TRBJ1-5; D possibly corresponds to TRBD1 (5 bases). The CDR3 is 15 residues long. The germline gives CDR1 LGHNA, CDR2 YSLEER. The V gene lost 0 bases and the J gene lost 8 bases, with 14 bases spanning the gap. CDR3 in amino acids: CASSQDRRGDEPQHF. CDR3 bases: TGCGCCAGCAGCCAAGATAGGAGAGGGGATGAGCCCCAGCATTTT.

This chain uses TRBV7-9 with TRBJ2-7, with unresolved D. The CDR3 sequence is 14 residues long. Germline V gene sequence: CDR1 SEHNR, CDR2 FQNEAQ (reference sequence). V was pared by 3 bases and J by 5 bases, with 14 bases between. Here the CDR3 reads CASSFSKPLDEQYF. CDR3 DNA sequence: TGTGCCAGCAGCTTCTCTAAACCCCTGGACGAGCAGTACTTC.

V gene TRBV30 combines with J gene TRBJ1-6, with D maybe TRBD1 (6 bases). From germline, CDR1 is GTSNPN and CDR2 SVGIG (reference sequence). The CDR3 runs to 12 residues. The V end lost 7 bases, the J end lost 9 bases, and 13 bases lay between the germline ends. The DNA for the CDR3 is TGTGCCTTCAGGGGAAAAGGTTCACCCCTCCACTTT. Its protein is CAFRGKGSPLHF.

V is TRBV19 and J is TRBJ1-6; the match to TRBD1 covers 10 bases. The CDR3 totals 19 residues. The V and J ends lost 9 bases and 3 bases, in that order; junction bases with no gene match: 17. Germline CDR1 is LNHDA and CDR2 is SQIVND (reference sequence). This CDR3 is CARPIRDRGPDDYNSPLHF. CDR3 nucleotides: TGTGCCAGACCTATCCGGGACAGGGGCCCTGACGACTATAATTCACCCCTCCACTTT.

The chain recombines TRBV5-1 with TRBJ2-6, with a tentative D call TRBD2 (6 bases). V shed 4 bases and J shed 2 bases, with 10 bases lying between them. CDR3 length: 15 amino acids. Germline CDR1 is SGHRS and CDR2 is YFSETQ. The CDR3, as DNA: TGCGCCAGCAGCGTCGGGAGCGCTGGGGCCAACGTCCTGACTTTC. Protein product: CASSVGSAGANVLTF.

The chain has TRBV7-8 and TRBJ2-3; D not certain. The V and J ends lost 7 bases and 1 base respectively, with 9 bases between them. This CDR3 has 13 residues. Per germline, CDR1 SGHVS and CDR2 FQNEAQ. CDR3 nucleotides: TGTGCCAGCAATAGTGGGGGCACAGATACGCAGTATTTT. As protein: CASNSGGTDTQYF.

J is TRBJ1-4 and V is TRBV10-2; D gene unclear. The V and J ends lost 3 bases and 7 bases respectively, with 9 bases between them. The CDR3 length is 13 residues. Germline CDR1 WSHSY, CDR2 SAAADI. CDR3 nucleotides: TGCGCCAGCAGTGAAGGTGTAAGTGAAAAACTGTTTTTT. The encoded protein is CASSEGVSEKLFF.

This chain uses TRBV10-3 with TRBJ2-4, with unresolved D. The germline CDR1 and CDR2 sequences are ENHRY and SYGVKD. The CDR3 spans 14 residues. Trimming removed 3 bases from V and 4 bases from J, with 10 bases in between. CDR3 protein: CAISDPRNKNIQYF. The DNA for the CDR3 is TGTGCCATCAGTGACCCAAGAAATAAAAACATTCAGTACTTC.

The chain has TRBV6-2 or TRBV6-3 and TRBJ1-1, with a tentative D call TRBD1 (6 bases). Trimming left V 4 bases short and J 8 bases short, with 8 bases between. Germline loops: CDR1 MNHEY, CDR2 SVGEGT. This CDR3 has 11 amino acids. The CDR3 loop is CASSWTVEAFF. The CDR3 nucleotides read TGTGCCAGCAGTTGGACAGTAGAAGCTTTCTTT.

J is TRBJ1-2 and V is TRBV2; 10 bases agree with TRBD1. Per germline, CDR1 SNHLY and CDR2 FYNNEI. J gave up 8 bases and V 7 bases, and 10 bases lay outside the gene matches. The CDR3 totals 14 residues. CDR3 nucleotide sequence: TGTGCCAGCACCAGGACAGGGGGATATCGGGGCTACACCTTC. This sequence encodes CASTRTGGYRGYTF. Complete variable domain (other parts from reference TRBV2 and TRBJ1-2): EPEVTQTPSHQVTQMGQEVILRCVPISNHLYFYWYRQILGQKVEFLVSFYNNEISEKSEIFDDQFSVERPDGSNFTLKIRSTKLEDSAMYFCASTRTGGYRGYTFGSGTRLTVV.

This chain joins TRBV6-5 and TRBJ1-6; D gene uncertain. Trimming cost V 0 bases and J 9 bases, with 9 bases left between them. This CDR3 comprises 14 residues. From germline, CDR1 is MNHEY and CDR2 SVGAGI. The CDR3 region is CASSYSTDSSPLHF. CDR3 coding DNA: TGTGCCAGCAGTTACTCAACGGATAGTTCACCCCTCCACTTT.

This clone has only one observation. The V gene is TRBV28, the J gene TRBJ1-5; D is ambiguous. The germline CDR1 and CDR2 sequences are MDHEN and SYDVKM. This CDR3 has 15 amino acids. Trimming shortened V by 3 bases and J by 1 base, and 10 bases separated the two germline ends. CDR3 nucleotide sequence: TGTGCCAGCAGTTTGACTCCTCGCAGCAATCAGCCCCAGCATTTT. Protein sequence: CASSLTPRSNQPQHF.

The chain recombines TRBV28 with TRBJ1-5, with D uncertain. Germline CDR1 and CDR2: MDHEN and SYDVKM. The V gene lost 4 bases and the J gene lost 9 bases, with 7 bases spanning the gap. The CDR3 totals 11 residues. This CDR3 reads CASSSPWPQHF. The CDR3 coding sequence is TGTGCCAGCAGTTCCCCCTGGCCCCAGCATTTT. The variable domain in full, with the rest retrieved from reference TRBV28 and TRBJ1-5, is DVKVTQSSRYLVKRTGEKVFLECVQDMDHENMFWYRQDPGLGLRLIYFSYDVKMKEKGDIPEGYSVSREKKERFSLILESASTNQTSMYLCASSSPWPQHFGDGTRLSIL.